These T cell receptor beta chains were read from a single sample in a study of PD-L1 blockade in urothelial cancer. Clones were sequenced by immunoSEQ multiplex PCR, and TCRdb holds only the in-frame ones, with some missing. Of around 49,000 clones listed, roughly four fifths are singletons. The sample in question was PBMCs, obtained around atezolizumab (anti-PD-L1) treatment. The origin of the receptors is a man aged 55-75 years with urothelial cancer. CDR3s include the opening cysteine and the closing phenylalanine or tryptophan. D genes are given only for firm matches. Not every row has a clone size; where given, it reads once, few, many or a size class.

>TRBV6-5|.|TRBJ1-1|TRBD1
TGTGCCAGCAGTTACTCGGACAGGGGGCTGACTGAAGCTTTCTTT
CASSYSDRGLTEAFF
>TRBV7-9|once|TRBJ2-7|TRBD1
TGTGCCAGCAGCCGGGACAGGGTAAACGAGCAGTACTTC
CASSRDRVNEQYF
>TRBV5-4|.|TRBJ1-1|TRBD1
TGTGCCAGCAGCCCCGGAAGGGACAGGGGAACTGAAGCTTTCTTT
CASSPGRDRGTEAFF
>TRBV7-2|.|TRBJ2-3|TRBD2
TGTGCCAGCAGCTCCCAACTAGCGGGAGGTTCAGATACGCAGTATTTT
CASSSQLAGGSDTQYF
>TRBV27|.|TRBJ2-3|TRBD2
TGTGCCAGCAGTTATCTAGCGGGGGACACAGATACGCAGTATTTT
CASSYLAGDTDTQYF
>TRBV19|.|TRBJ1-4|TRBD1
TGTGCCAGTAGTTGGAGCCGGGACAGGGGGCTTCCTATTGCAACTAATGAAAAACTGTTTTTT
CASSWSRDRGLPIATNEKLFF
>TRBV5-5|.|TRBJ2-5|.
TGTGCCAGCAGCTTGCGGGTCCAAGAGACCCAGTACTTC
CASSLRVQETQYF
>TRBV28|.|TRBJ2-1|.
TGTGCCAGCAGTTCCAACAGGTTTAATGAGCAGTTCTTC
CASSSNRFNEQFF
>TRBV19|.|TRBJ1-1|.
TGTGCCAGTAGTATAACGGGTACGAACACTGAAGCTTTCTTT
CASSITGTNTEAFF
>TRBV5-8|.|TRBJ2-3|TRBD1
TGTGCCAGCAGCTTGGTTGGGACAGGGGACACAGATACGCAGTATTTT
CASSLVGTGDTDTQYF
>TRBV27|.|TRBJ1-5|TRBD1
TGTGCCAGCAGTCCAGGGACAGGGGCGGCCGGGAGCAATCAGCCCCAGCATTTT
CASSPGTGAAGSNQPQHF
>TRBV5-1|.|TRBJ2-7|TRBD2
TGCGCCAGCAGCCCGGGAGGGCTGGGGGAGCAGTACTTC
CASSPGGLGEQYF
>TRBV19|few|TRBJ2-3|.
TGTGCCAGTAGTATTAGCGCTCAGTCCACAGATACGCAGTATTTT
CASSISAQSTDTQYF
>TRBV6-4|.|TRBJ2-2|.
TGTGCCAGCAGCACACACTACGAAGGGGAGCTGTTTTTT
CASSTHYEGELFF
>TRBV19|.|TRBJ2-7|TRBD1
TGTGCCAGTAGTATGGGGCCCCGACAGGGTGGGGCCTACGAGCAGTACTTC
CASSMGPRQGGAYEQYF
>TRBV19|.|TRBJ1-2|TRBD1
TGTGCCAGTAGTATGCAGGGGGCCGGATACTATGGCTACACCTTC
CASSMQGAGYYGYTF
>TRBV23-1|.|TRBJ2-4|TRBD1
TGCGCCAGCACGCCCGGACAGGCTTCCAAAAACATTCAGTACTTC
CASTPGQASKNIQYF
>TRBV5-1|.|TRBJ1-6|.
TGCGCCAGCAGCCAGGAAGCCGCAGGGATCGATTCACCCCTCCACTTT
CASSQEAAGIDSPLHF
>TRBV7-9|.|TRBJ2-7|.
TGTGCCAGCAGCGCGGCCTACGAGCAGTACTTC
CASSAAYEQYF
>TRBV29-1|.|TRBJ2-1|.
TGCAGCGCCCCTACGGGAGTTAATGAGCAGTTCTTC
CSAPTGVNEQFF
>TRBV9|.|TRBJ2-7|TRBD1
TGTGCCAGCAGCCTGGAGACAGGGGGCTCCTACGAGCAGTACTTC
CASSLETGGSYEQYF